These T cell receptor beta chains were read from a single sample in a study of T-cell reconstitution after alpha-beta-depleted transplantation in children. One entry per CDR3 protein results from TCRdb running MiXCR on the PCR reads. The table shows about 470,000 distinct CDR3 sequences, with 43% occurring only once. Sequencing was performed on PBMCs, taken before TCRalphabeta/CD19-depleted stem cell transplant. These receptors were taken from a girl aged 2 to 9 with aplastic anemia, due to receive a stem cell transplant. Both conserved end residues are part of each CDR3. A D gene is named only where the DNA matches it firmly. Not every row has a clone size; where given, it reads once, few, many or a size class.

j_gene	d_gene	v_gene	abundance	CDR3aa	CDR3nt
TRBJ2-7	-	TRBV20-1	many	CSARGSYEQYF	TGCAGTGCTAGAGGTAGCTACGAGCAGTACTTC
TRBJ2-3	TRBD2	TRBV29-1	-	CSVEKIAGGFPDTQYF	TGCAGCGTTGAAAAAATAGCGGGAGGGTTTCCAGATACGCAGTATTTT
TRBJ2-7	-	TRBV7-9	-	CASIPSSEALDSYEQYF	TGTGCCAGCATCCCATCAAGCGAGGCACTCGATTCCTACGAGCAGTACTTC
TRBJ2-3	TRBD2	TRBV28	-	CASRSPGLAGGTDTQYF	TGTGCCAGCAGGTCCCCGGGACTAGCGGGAGGCACAGATACGCAGTATTTT
TRBJ2-3	-	TRBV7-3	-	CASSLDGETRDTQYF	TGTGCCAGCAGCCTGGACGGGGAAACTCGAGATACGCAGTATTTT
TRBJ2-3	-	TRBV20-1	many	CSVRGRADTQYF	TGCAGTGTACGGGGTAGGGCAGATACGCAGTATTTT
TRBJ2-2	TRBD2	TRBV20-1	many	CSARGLAGGSGELFF	TGCAGTGCTAGAGGACTAGCGGGAGGGTCCGGGGAGCTGTTTTTT
TRBJ2-5	-	TRBV12-3/TRBV12-4	-	CASSGQSEETQYF	TGTGCCAGCAGTGGACAGTCGGAAGAGACCCAGTACTTC
TRBJ2-5	-	TRBV3-1	few	CASSPRGTISQETQYF	TGTGCCAGCAGCCCCCGGGGAACTATCTCCCAGGAGACCCAGTACTTC
TRBJ2-1	-	TRBV20-1	-	CSARRYNEQFF	TGCAGTGCTCGACGGTACAATGAGCAGTTCTTC
TRBJ1-2	-	TRBV2	many	CASRGARNYGYTF	TGTGCCAGCAGAGGGGCCAGGAACTATGGCTACACCTTC
TRBJ2-1	-	TRBV6-1	-	CASSPLSGAYNEQFF	TGTGCCAGCAGCCCGCTTAGCGGAGCCTACAATGAGCAGTTCTTC
TRBJ1-4	-	TRBV12-3/TRBV12-4	few	CASSLAGAKLFF	TGTGCCAGCAGTTTGGCGGGGGCAAAACTGTTTTTT
TRBJ2-5	TRBD1	TRBV12-3/TRBV12-4	-	CASSWARGQETQYF	TGTGCCAGCAGTTGGGCCAGGGGGCAAGAGACCCAGTACTTC
TRBJ2-1	-	TRBV7-2	-	CASSLGASWGNEQFF	TGTGCCAGCAGCTTAGGGGCTAGTTGGGGGAATGAGCAGTTCTTC
TRBJ1-5	-	TRBV7-8	-	CASSLGPRVVRQPQHF	TGTGCCAGCAGCTTAGGGCCCAGGGTAGTTAGGCAGCCCCAGCATTTT
TRBJ2-1	-	TRBV30	few	CAWSVGGAEQFF	TGTGCCTGGAGTGTTGGGGGGGCTGAGCAGTTCTTC
TRBJ1-2	-	TRBV29-1	-	CSVPGTDLVGYTF	TGCAGCGTTCCCGGGACGGATCTGGTCGGCTACACCTTC
TRBJ2-5	-	TRBV20-1	few	CSAKARGFQETQYF	TGCAGTGCTAAGGCCCGGGGATTTCAAGAGACCCAGTACTTC
TRBJ2-7	TRBD2	TRBV15	-	CATSLQRGYEQYF	TGTGCCACCAGCTTACAGCGGGGCTACGAGCAGTACTTC
TRBJ2-7	-	TRBV10-1	few	CASSESGGPHEQYF	TGCGCCAGCAGTGAGTCGGGGGGGCCCCACGAGCAGTACTTC
TRBJ2-5	TRBD1	TRBV20-1	many	CSAGGRGQSKETQYF	TGCAGTGCTGGGGGACGGGGACAGTCAAAAGAGACCCAGTACTTC
TRBJ1-2	-	TRBV29-1	-	CSVSRGDYGYTF	TGCAGCGTCTCGAGGGGAGACTATGGCTACACCTTC
TRBJ2-5	TRBD2	TRBV10-3	-	CAISGVAGKETQYF	TGTGCCATCAGTGGAGTAGCGGGAAAAGAGACCCAGTACTTC
TRBJ2-3	TRBD2	TRBV6-4	few	CASSDSNWTSGGISRTDTQYF	TGTGCCAGCAGTGACTCGAATTGGACTAGCGGCGGGATCTCTCGCACAGATACGCAGTATTTT
TRBJ1-2	TRBD1	TRBV5-4	-	CASSSQGARDGYTF	TGTGCCAGCAGCTCACAGGGGGCGAGGGATGGCTACACCTTC
TRBJ2-5	-	TRBV7-2	-	CASSLADSVKETQYF	TGTGCCAGCAGCTTAGCCGACTCAGTTAAAGAGACCCAGTACTTC
TRBJ2-5	TRBD2	TRBV11-1	many	CASSSLAGPQETQYF	TGTGCCAGCAGCTCCCTAGCGGGGCCCCAAGAGACCCAGTACTTC
TRBJ2-7	-	TRBV20-1	-	CSAKPEQSSYEQYF	TGCAGTGCGAAGCCCGAACAAAGCTCCTACGAGCAGTACTTC
TRBJ1-1	-	TRBV20-1	many	CSAHAPGRSNTEAFF	TGCAGTGCTCATGCACCGGGACGGTCGAACACTGAAGCTTTCTTT
TRBJ1-6	-	TRBV28	-	CASSPEHGMFLHF	TGTGCCAGCAGTCCGGAGCACGGGATGTTCCTCCACTTT
TRBJ2-5	TRBD1	TRBV18	many	CASSWTGGETQYF	TGTGCCAGCTCATGGACAGGGGGAGAGACCCAGTACTTC
TRBJ2-1	-	TRBV4-2	-	CASSQEGGPYNEQFF	TGTGCCAGCAGCCAAGAGGGGGGTCCTTATAATGAGCAGTTCTTC
TRBJ2-3	TRBD2	TRBV30	-	CAWSTGGHSSTDTQYF	TGTGCCTGGAGTACGGGAGGCCACTCTAGCACAGATACGCAGTATTTT
TRBJ2-7	TRBD2	TRBV29-1	-	CSGRQGRLAGGPEYF	TGCAGCGGCAGACAGGGGAGGCTAGCGGGAGGGCCGGAGTACTTC
TRBJ2-1	TRBD1	TRBV20-1	-	CSARWDRGQRDEQFF	TGCAGTGCTCGATGGGACAGGGGGCAAAGGGATGAGCAGTTCTTC
TRBJ2-7	-	TRBV5-4	-	CASSWGLEQYF	TGTGCCAGCAGCTGGGGGCTCGAGCAGTACTTC
TRBJ1-2	-	TRBV6-5	few	CASSNNYQGENYGYTF	TGTGCCAGCAGTAACAATTACCAAGGGGAGAACTATGGCTACACCTTC
TRBJ2-3	TRBD2	TRBV20-1	few	CSAREVGLAGGEADTQYF	TGCAGTGCTAGAGAGGTGGGACTAGCGGGAGGGGAGGCAGATACGCAGTATTTT
TRBJ2-7	-	TRBV9	-	CASSVGTGRYEQYF	TGTGCCAGCAGCGTAGGGACTGGGCGCTACGAGCAGTACTTC
TRBJ2-5	-	TRBV20-1	many	CSAPPGAPRGETQYF	TGCAGTGCCCCCCCCGGGGCTCCGCGAGGGGAGACCCAGTACTTC
TRBJ2-1	TRBD2	TRBV5-1	-	CASSPRTSGGLNEQFF	TGCGCCAGCAGCCCCCGGACTAGCGGGGGTCTAAATGAGCAGTTCTTC
TRBJ2-1	TRBD2	TRBV27	few	CASSLTSPNSEQFF	TGTGCCAGCAGCCTGACTAGCCCGAACAGTGAGCAGTTCTTC
TRBJ2-1	TRBD2	TRBV7-2	few	CASSLTSASYNEQFF	TGTGCCAGCAGCTTGACTAGCGCGTCTTACAATGAGCAGTTCTTC
TRBJ2-3	-	TRBV20-1	few	CSAEGPRPDTQYF	TGCAGTGCCGAGGGACCTCGACCAGATACGCAGTATTTT
TRBJ2-1	TRBD1	TRBV5-4	-	CASSDTGAQFF	TGTGCCAGCAGCGATACAGGGGCCCAGTTCTTC
TRBJ2-1	TRBD1	TRBV12-3/TRBV12-4	-	CASGSGQGMNEQFF	TGTGCCAGCGGATCGGGACAGGGGATGAATGAGCAGTTCTTC
TRBJ2-3	-	TRBV20-1	-	CSAEAFGRDTQYF	TGCAGTGCTGAGGCGTTTGGCCGGGATACGCAGTATTTT
TRBJ2-1	TRBD2	TRBV5-8	many	CASSYPGGYNEQFF	TGTGCCAGCAGCTACCCGGGAGGATACAATGAGCAGTTCTTC
TRBJ2-1	TRBD2	TRBV4-3	many	CASSQAGTSDPANEQFF	TGCGCCAGCAGCCAGGCCGGGACTAGCGATCCGGCCAATGAGCAGTTCTTC
TRBJ2-1	-	TRBV20-1	-	CSLVGPLLNEQFF	TGCAGCTTAGTCGGCCCCCTCCTCAATGAGCAGTTCTTC
TRBJ2-7	TRBD2	TRBV29-1	few	CSVEFIAGGGEQYF	TGCAGCGTTGAGTTTATAGCGGGAGGGGGCGAGCAGTACTTC
TRBJ2-3	TRBD2	TRBV6-5	many	CASSLGLAETSTDTQYF	TGTGCCAGCAGTTTGGGACTAGCGGAAACTAGCACAGATACGCAGTATTTT
TRBJ1-5	-	TRBV20-1	many	CSAAQGDGNQPQHF	TGCAGTGCGGCCCAGGGCGACGGCAATCAGCCCCAGCATTTT